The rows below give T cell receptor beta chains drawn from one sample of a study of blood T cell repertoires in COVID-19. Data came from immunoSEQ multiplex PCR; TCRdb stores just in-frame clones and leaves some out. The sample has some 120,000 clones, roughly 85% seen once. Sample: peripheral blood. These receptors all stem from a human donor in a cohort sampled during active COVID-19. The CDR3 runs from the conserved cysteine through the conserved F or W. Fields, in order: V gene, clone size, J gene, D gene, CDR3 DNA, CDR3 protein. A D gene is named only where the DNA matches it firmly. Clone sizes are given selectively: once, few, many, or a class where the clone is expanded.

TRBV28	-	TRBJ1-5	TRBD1	TGTGCCAGCCAAGGGGGCATAAGCAATCAGCCCCAGCATTTT	CASQGGISNQPQHF
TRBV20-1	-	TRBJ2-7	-	TGCAGTGCACACGATTCCTACGAGCAGTACTTC	CSAHDSYEQYF
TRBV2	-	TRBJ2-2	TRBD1	TGTGCCAGCAGTAGAGACAGGGGGGATACCGGGGAGCTGTTTTTT	CASSRDRGDTGELFF
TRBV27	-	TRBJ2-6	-	TGTGCCAGCAGTCCTCCCACCCGGGATGGGGCCAACGTCCTGACTTTC	CASSPPTRDGANVLTF
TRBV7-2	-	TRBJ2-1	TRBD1	TGTGCCAGCAGCTCCGACAGGGGGTCCTACAATGAGCAGTTCTTC	CASSSDRGSYNEQFF
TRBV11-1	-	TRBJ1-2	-	TGTGCCAGCCAAGGAGCGTTCTATGGCTACACCTTC	CASQGAFYGYTF
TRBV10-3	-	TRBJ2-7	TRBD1	TGTGCCAGCGCCGGGACAGGGACTTACGAGCAGTACTTC	CASAGTGTYEQYF
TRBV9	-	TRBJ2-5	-	TGTGCCAGCAGCGCCCGACTACGGGAGACCCAGTACTTC	CASSARLRETQYF
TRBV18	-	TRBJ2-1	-	TGTGCCAGCTCACTATACCGACAGGACAATGAGCAGTTCTTC	CASSLYRQDNEQFF
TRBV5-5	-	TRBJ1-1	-	TGTGCCAGCAGCTCACTAACAACGAACACTGAAGCTTTCTTT	CASSSLTTNTEAFF
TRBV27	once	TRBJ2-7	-	TGTGCCAGCAGAAGACTCAGCAGGGGGGATACCTACGAGCAGTACTTC	CASRRLSRGDTYEQYF
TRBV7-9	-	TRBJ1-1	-	TGTGCCAGCAGTCATCCCAGGGAAAGGCCTAACACTGAAGCTTTCTTT	CASSHPRERPNTEAFF
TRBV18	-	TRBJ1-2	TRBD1	TGTGCCAGCTCACCCGGACAGGGGCCTAACTATGGCTACACCTTC	CASSPGQGPNYGYTF
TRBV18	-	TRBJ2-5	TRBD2	TGTGCCAGCTCTCCCCTAGCGGGAGGGCCCGAGACCCAGTACTTC	CASSPLAGGPETQYF
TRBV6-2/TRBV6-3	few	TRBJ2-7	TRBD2	TGTGCCAGCAGTTACGCGGGGGGGTACTCCTACGAGCAGTACTTC	CASSYAGGYSYEQYF
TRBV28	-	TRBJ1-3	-	TGTGCCAGCAGTTTATTGACAGCTGGAAACACCATATATTTT	CASSLLTAGNTIYF
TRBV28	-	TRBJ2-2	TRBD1	TGTGCCAGCACCCACGGAAGGGGCAGGGGGCCCGGGGAGCTGTTTTTT	CASTHGRGRGPGELFF
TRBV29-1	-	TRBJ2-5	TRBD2	TGCAGCGTTTTAGCGGGAGGCGCAGAGACCCAGTACTTC	CSVLAGGAETQYF
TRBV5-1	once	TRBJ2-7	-	TGCGCCAGCAGCTTGGCAGGGGACCCCTCCTACGAGCAGTACTTC	CASSLAGDPSYEQYF
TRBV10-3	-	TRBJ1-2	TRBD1	TGTGCCATCAGTGAGTCTGGAGGGGGCGTAGATGGCTACACCTTC	CAISESGGGVDGYTF
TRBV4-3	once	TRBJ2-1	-	TGCGCCAGCAGCCAACCTTTGGCGGGAAACAATGAGCAGTTCTTC	CASSQPLAGNNEQFF
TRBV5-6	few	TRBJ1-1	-	TGTGCCAGCAGCCGTAGGGGGACCTTGAACACTGAAGCTTTCTTT	CASSRRGTLNTEAFF
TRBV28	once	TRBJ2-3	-	TGTGCCAGCAGTTTAAATGCAGGTACGCAGTATTTT	CASSLNAGTQYF
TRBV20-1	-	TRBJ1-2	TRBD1	TGCAGTACCGGGAGGGGGCGGTTCTACACCTTC	CSTGRGRFYTF